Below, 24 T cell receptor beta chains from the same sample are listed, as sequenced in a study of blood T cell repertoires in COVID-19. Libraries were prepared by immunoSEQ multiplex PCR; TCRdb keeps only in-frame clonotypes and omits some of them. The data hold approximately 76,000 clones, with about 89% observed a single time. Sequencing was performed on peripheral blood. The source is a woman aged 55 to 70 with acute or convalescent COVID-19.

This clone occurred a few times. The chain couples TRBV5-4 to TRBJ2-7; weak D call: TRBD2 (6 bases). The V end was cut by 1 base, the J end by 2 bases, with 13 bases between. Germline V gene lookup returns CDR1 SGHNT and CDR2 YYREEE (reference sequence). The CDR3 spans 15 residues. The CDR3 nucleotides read TGTGCCAGCAGCTTGATGGGGGGAAACGCCTACGAGCAGTACTTC. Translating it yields CASSLMGGNAYEQYF.

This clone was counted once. CDR3 bases: TGTGCCACCAGCAGAGAATTAGGACAGAACTATGGCTACACCTTC. It translates to CATSRELGQNYGYTF. The chain joins TRBV15 to TRBJ1-2; tentatively, D is TRBD1 (6 bases). This CDR3 is 15 amino acids long. V was shortened by 0 bases and J by 2 bases, with 10 bases between the two germline ends. CDR1 LNHNV and CDR2 YYDKDF come from the germline V gene (reference sequence).

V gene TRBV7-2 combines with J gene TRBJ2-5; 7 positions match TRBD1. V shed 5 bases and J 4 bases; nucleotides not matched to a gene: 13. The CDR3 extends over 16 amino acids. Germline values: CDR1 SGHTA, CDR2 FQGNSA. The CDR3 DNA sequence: TGTGCCAGCAGCCCTAGGGTAGGGGGCGTCGGAGAGACCCAGTACTTC. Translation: CASSPRVGGVGETQYF.

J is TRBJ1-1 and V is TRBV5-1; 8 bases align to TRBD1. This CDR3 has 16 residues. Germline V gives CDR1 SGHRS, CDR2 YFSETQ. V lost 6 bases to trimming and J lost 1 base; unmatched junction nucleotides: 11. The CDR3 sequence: CASNQGASLRNTEAFF. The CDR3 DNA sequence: TGCGCCAGCAATCAGGGGGCCTCCCTTAGGAACACTGAAGCTTTCTTT.

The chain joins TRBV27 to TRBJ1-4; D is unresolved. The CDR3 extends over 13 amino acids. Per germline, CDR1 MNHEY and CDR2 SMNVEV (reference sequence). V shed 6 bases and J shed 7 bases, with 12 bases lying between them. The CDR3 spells CASSLGEREKLFF. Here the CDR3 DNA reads TGTGCCAGCAGCTTGGGAGAGCGTGAAAAACTGTTTTTT.

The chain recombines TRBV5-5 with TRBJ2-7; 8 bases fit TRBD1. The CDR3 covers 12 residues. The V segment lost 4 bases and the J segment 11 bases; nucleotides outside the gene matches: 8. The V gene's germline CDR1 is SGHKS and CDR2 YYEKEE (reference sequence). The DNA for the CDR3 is TGTGCCAGCAGCATGGACAGGGCGGTGGAGTACTTC. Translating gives CASSMDRAVEYF.

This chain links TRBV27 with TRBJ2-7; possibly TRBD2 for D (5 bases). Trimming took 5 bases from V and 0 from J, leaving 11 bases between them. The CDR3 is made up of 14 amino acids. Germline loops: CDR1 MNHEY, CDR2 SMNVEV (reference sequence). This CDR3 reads CASSKHRDSYEQYF. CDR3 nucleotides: TGTGCCAGCAGTAAACACCGGGACTCCTACGAGCAGTACTTC.

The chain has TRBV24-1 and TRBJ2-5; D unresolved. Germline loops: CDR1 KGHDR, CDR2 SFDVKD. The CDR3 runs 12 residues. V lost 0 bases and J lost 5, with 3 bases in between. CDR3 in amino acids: CATSDLAETQYF. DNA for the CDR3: TGTGCCACCAGTGATTTGGCGGAGACCCAGTACTTC.

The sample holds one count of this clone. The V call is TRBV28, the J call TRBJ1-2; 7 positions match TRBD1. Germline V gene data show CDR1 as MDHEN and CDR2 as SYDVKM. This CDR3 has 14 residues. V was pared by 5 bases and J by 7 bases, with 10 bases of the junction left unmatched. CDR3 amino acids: CASSPPLRQGGYTF. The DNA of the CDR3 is TGTGCCAGCAGTCCCCCCTTAAGACAGGGTGGCTACACCTTC.

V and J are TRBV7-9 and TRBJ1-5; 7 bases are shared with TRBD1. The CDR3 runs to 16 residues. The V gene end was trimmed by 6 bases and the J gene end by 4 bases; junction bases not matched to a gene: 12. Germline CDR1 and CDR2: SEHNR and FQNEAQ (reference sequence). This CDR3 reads CASRRRQGRGNQPQHF. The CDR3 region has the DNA TGTGCCAGCAGGAGACGACAGGGTAGGGGGAATCAGCCCCAGCATTTT. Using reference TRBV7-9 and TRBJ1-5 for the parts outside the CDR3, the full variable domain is DTGVSQNPRHKITKRGQNVTFRCDPISEHNRLYWYRQTLGQGPEFLTYFQNEAQLEKSRLLSDRFSAERPKGSFSTLEIQRTEQGDSAMYLCASRRRQGRGNQPQHFGDGTRLSIL.

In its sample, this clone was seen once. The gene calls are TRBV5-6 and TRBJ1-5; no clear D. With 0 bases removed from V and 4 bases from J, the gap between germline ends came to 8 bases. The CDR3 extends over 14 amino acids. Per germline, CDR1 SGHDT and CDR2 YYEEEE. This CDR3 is CASSLGQTNQPQHF. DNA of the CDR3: TGTGCCAGCAGCTTGGGGCAGACTAATCAGCCCCAGCATTTT.

CDR3 loop: CASSLTTGGTGALSSYNSPLHF. In DNA, the CDR3 is TGTGCCAGCAGTTTAACGACCGGGGGGACAGGGGCCTTGAGCTCCTATAATTCACCCCTCCACTTT. The chain recombines TRBV28 with TRBJ1-6, with 10 nucleotides matching TRBD1. V lost 2 bases to trimming and J lost 0 bases; unmatched junction nucleotides: 16. This CDR3 is built from 22 residues. Germline CDR1 is MDHEN and CDR2 is SYDVKM.

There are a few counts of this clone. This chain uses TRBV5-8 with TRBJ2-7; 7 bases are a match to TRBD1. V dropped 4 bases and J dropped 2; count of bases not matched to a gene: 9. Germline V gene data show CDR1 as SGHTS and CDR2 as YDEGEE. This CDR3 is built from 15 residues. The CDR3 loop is CASSIGQVQPYEQYF. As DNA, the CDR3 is TGTGCCAGCAGCATTGGACAGGTCCAACCCTACGAGCAGTACTTC.

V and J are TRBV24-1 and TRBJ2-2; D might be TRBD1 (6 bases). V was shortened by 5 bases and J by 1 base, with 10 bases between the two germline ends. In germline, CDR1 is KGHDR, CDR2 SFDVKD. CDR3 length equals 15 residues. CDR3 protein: CATSAGHLNTGELFF. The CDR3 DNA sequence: TGTGCCACCAGTGCGGGACACTTGAACACCGGGGAGCTGTTTTTT.

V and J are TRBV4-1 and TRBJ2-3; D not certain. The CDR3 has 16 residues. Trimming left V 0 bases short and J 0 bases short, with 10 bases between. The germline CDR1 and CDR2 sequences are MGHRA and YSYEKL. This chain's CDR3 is CASSQESVSSTDTQYF. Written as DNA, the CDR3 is TGCGCCAGCAGCCAAGAAAGCGTGAGTAGCACAGATACGCAGTATTTT.

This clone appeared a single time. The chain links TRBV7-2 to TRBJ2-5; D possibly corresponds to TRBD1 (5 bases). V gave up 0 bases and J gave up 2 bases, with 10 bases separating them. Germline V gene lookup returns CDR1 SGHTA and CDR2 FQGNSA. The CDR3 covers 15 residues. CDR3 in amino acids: CASSLAPDSQETQYF. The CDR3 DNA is TGTGCCAGCAGCTTAGCCCCAGACAGTCAAGAGACCCAGTACTTC.

The CDR3 reads CASSRGLFQETQYF. CDR3 sequence (DNA): TGTGCCAGCAGCCGTGGACTGTTCCAAGAGACCCAGTACTTC. J is TRBJ2-5 and V is TRBV7-8, with D possibly matching TRBD2 (5 bases). The CDR3 runs to 14 residues. From germline, CDR1 is SGHVS and CDR2 FQNEAQ. V was cut by 5 bases and J by 1 base, with 11 bases left in between.

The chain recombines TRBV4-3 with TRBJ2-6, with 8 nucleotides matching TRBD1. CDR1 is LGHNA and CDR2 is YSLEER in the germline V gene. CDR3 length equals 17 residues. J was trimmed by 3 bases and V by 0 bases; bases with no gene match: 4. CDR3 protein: CASSQEGTGDGANVLTF. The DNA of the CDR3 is TGCGCCAGCAGCCAAGAAGGGACAGGTGATGGGGCCAACGTCCTGACTTTC.

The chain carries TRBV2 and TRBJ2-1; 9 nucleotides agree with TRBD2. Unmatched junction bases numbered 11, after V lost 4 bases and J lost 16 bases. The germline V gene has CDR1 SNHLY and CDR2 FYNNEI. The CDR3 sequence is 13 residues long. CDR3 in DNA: TGTGCCAGCAGTGGGCGGGAGGGGACCCCACACTTCTTC. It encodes CASSGREGTPHFF.

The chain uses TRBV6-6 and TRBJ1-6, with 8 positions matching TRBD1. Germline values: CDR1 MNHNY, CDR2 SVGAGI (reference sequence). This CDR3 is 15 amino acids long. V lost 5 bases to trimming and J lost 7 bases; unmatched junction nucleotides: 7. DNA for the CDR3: TGTGCCAGCAGTACCCAGGGGGCGAGAAATTCACCCCTCCACTTT. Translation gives CASSTQGARNSPLHF.

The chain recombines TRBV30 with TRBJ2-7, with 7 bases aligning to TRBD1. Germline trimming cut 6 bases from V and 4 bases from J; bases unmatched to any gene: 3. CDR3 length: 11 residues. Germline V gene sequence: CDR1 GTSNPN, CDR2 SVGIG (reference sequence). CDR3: CACAGGYEQYF. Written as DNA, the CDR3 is TGTGCCTGTGCAGGGGGATACGAGCAGTACTTC.

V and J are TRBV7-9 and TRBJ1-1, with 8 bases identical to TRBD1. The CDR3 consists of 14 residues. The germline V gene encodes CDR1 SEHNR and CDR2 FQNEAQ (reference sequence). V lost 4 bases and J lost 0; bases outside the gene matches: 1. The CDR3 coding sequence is TGTGCCAGCAGCTGGGGACAGGTGAACACTGAAGCTTTCTTT. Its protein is CASSWGQVNTEAFF.

The CDR3 loop is CASSLLATSSYNEQFF. DNA for the CDR3: TGTGCCAGCAGCTTACTAGCGACGAGCTCCTACAATGAGCAGTTCTTC. The chain employs TRBV7-9 and TRBJ2-1; a possible D gene is TRBD2 (6 bases). The CDR3 spans 16 residues. Germline V gives CDR1 SEHNR, CDR2 FQNEAQ (reference sequence). Trimming cost V 2 bases and J 0 bases, with 11 bases left between them.

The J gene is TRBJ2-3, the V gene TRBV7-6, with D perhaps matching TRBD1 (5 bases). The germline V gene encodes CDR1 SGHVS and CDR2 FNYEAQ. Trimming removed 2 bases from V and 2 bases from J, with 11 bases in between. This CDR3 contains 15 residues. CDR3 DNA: TGTGCCAGCAGCTTACCCACAGGTCTCACAGATACGCAGTATTTT. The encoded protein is CASSLPTGLTDTQYF.